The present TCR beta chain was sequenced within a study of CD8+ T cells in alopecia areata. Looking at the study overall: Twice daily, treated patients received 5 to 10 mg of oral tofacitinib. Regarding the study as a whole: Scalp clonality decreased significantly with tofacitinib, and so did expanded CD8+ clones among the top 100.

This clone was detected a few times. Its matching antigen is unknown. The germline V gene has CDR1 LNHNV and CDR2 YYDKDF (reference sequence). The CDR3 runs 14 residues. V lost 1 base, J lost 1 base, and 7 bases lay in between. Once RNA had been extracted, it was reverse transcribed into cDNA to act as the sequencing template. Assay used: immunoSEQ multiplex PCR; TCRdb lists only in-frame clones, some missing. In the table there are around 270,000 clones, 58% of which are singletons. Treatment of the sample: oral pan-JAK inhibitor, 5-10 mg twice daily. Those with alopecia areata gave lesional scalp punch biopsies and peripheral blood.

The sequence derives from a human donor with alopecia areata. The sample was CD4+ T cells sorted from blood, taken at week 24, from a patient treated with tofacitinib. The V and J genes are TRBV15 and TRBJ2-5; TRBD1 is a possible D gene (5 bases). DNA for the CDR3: TGTGCCACCAGCAGAGGACAGTTCCAAGAGACCCAGTACTTC. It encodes CATSRGQFQETQYF. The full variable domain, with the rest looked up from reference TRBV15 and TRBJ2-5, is DAMVIQNPRYQVTQFGKPVTLSCSQTLNHNVMYWYQQKSSQAPKLLFHYYDKDFNNEADTPDNFQSRRPNTSFCFLDIRSPGLGDTAMYLCATSRGQFQETQYFGPGTRLLVL.